These 10 T cell receptor beta chains originate from one sample sequenced in a study of response to subunit inactivated influenza vaccine. MiXCR, applied by TCRdb to the RT-PCR reads, yields one record per CDR3 protein. The data contain around 250,000 distinct CDR3 sequences, 12% of them singletons. The sample here was non-naive T cells sorted from PBMCs, taken roughly 2 weeks before vaccination. Receptors were obtained from a man aged 50-60 years who received an inactivated influenza vaccine.

This clonotype has at least ten counts. The CDR3: CASSLLAGGRTDTQYF. The CDR3 coding sequence is TGTGCCAGCAGCTTACTAGCGGGGGGTCGCACAGATACGCAGTATTTT. The rearrangement links TRBV7-8 to TRBJ2-3; 11 bases are shared with TRBD2. The CDR3 runs 16 residues. Germline loops: CDR1 SGHVS, CDR2 FQNEAQ. J gave up 1 base and V 2 bases, and 2 bases lay outside the gene matches.

This clonotype has just a few counts. The V gene is TRBV5-1, the J gene TRBJ1-5; D gene ambiguous. Trimming removed 4 bases at V and 3 bases at J, with 8 bases between. Germline assignment: CDR1 SGHRS and CDR2 YFSETQ. CDR3 length: 13 residues. The DNA for the CDR3 is TGCGCCAGCAGCGCAGACACCAATCAGCCCCAGCATTTT. Translating it yields CASSADTNQPQHF. Filled out from reference TRBV5-1 and TRBJ1-5, the complete variable domain reads KAGVTQTPRYLIKTRGQQVTLSCSPISGHRSVSWYQQTPGQGLQFLFEYFSETQRNKGNFPGRFSGRQFSNSRSEMNVSTLELGDSALYLCASSADTNQPQHFGDGTRLSIL.

The gene calls are TRBV29-1 and TRBJ2-3; TRBD2 aligns across 11 bases. The CDR3 runs to 15 residues. Germline CDR1 reads SQVTM; CDR2 reads ANQGSEA. V shed 6 bases, J shed 4 bases, and the junction held 9 bases outside the gene matches. CDR3 bases: TGCAGCGTGACAATAGCGGGGGGGCCCCCAGATACGCAGTATTTT. Its protein product is CSVTIAGGPPDTQYF.

The table lists this clonotype with many counts. The rearrangement joins TRBV29-1 to TRBJ2-3; 8 bases map to TRBD2. CDR1 is SQVTM and CDR2 is ANQGSEA in the germline V gene. The CDR3 consists of 12 residues. V lost 8 bases, J lost 6 bases, and 7 bases stayed unmatched. DNA of the CDR3: TGCAGCCGCACAGCGGGGGATGATACGCAGTATTTT. Its translation: CSRTAGDDTQYF.

The chain links TRBV20-1 to TRBJ1-5, with D unresolved. V was clipped by 0 bases and J by 5 bases, with 17 bases between them. CDR1 is DFQATT and CDR2 is SNEGSKA in the germline V gene (reference sequence). The CDR3 runs 16 residues. CDR3 DNA sequence: TGCAGTGCTAGAGATCTCCGAGGTTTCGAGTATCAGCCCCAGCATTTT. This translates into CSARDLRGFEYQPQHF.

The chain combines TRBV7-8 with TRBJ2-5; no firm D call. The CDR3 is 16 amino acids. The germline V gene has CDR1 SGHVS and CDR2 FQNEAQ. Trimming took 0 bases from V and 3 from J, leaving 14 bases between them. DNA for the CDR3: TGTGCCAGCAGCTTAGCGGCACGCGATGGAAAAGAGACCCAGTACTTC. Translation gives CASSLAARDGKETQYF.

Comment on this clonotype: Germline and junction disagree at one end, which may indicate a read error. This chain joins TRBV19 and TRBJ2-1; no clear D. Germline CDR1 LNHDA, CDR2 SQIVND (reference sequence). This CDR3 spans 13 amino acids. The CDR3 coding sequence is TGTGCCAGTAGTATGAGAGGCGGCCCGACCCAGATCTTC. Translation: CASSMRGGPTQIF.

The rearrangement links TRBV18 to TRBJ2-1, with TRBD1 as a possible D gene (7 bases). Trimming removed 2 bases from V and 7 bases from J, with 9 bases in between. CDR1 is KGHSH, CDR2 LQKENI, per germline. The CDR3 contains 13 residues. In DNA, the CDR3 is TGTGCCAGCTCACCAGCAGGGGGGAATGAGCAGTTCTTC. Protein product: CASSPAGGNEQFF. Full variable domain (missing parts from reference TRBV18 and TRBJ2-1): NAGVMQNPRHLVRRRGQEARLRCSPMKGHSHVYWYRQLPEEGLKFMVYLQKENIIDESGMPKERFSAEFPKEGPSILRIQQVVRGDSAAYFCASSPAGGNEQFFGPGTRLTVL.

V and J are TRBV7-2 and TRBJ2-7; D not resolved. Per the germline V gene, CDR1 is SGHTA and CDR2 is FQGNSA. CDR3 size: 15 residues. Trimming removed 5 bases at V and 0 bases at J, with 14 bases between. The CDR3, as DNA: TGTGCCAGCAGCCCGCAAGGGTTAAGCTCCTACGAGCAGTACTTC. Protein sequence: CASSPQGLSSYEQYF.

The chain joins TRBV13 to TRBJ2-1, with 14 bases lining up with TRBD2. The V gene end was trimmed by 2 bases and the J gene end by 10 bases; junction bases not matched to a gene: 7. Germline V gene lookup returns CDR1 PRHDT and CDR2 FYEKMQ (reference sequence). CDR3 length: 16 amino acids. The CDR3 DNA follows: TGTGCCAGCAGCTTAATCGGGACTAGCGGGGGTTGGGAGCAGTTCTTC. Its translation is CASSLIGTSGGWEQFF.